The source of this T cell receptor (beta chain) is a study of CD8 T cell repertoires and HIV-1 epitope variants. Notes on the study in general: Under ten antigen-specific TCR beta clonotypes were found; roughly six seemed cross-reactive to variants.

Germline loops: CDR1 SGHRS, CDR2 YFSETQ. Trimming took 0 bases from V and 0 from J, leaving 8 bases between them. The CDR3 runs 15 residues. TCR beta CDR3 was sequenced at survey depth on immunoSEQ. The repertoire was sequenced with immunoSEQ multiplex PCR; TCRdb's copy has only in-frame clones and lacks some. The sample records 4,000 to 5,000 clones, roughly two thirds being singletons. As regards this clone: Its antigen remains unknown.

Material: cultured CD8+ T cells derived from PBMCs. The TCR comes from a male donor with HIV. V gene TRBV5-1 combines with J gene TRBJ2-3; D might be TRBD2 (5 bases). The CDR3 is CASSLGAASTDTQYF. The CDR3 DNA reads TGCGCCAGCAGCTTGGGAGCGGCTAGCACAGATACGCAGTATTTT.